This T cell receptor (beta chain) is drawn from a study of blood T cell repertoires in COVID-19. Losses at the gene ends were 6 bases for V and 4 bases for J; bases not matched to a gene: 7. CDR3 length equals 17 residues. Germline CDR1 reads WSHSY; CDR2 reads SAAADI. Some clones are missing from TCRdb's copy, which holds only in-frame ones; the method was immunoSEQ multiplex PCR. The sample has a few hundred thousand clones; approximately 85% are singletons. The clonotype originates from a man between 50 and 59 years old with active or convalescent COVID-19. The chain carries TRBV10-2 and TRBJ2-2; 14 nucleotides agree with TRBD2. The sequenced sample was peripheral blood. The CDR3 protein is CASSATSGRAGTGELFF. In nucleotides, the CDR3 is TGCGCCAGCAGCGCGACTAGCGGGAGGGCAGGCACCGGGGAGCTGTTTTTT.